The 24 T cell receptor beta chains presented below share a single source sample, sequenced in a study of type 1 regulatory T cells. From the reads, TCRdb called clonotypes with MiXCR, one entry per CDR3 protein. Of about 60,000 distinct CDR3 sequences listed, approximately 47% are singletons. Their antigen targets remain unknown. The sequenced sample was cultured non-Tr1 T cells, either the whole culture or a sorted T cell fraction (not recorded which). The source of these receptors is a human donor in good health.

V and J are TRBV3-1 and TRBJ1-6; the D is unclear. From germline, CDR1 is LGHDT and CDR2 YNNKEL (reference sequence). There are 14 residues in the CDR3. V lost 4 bases, J lost 6 bases, and 10 bases lay in between. The CDR3 is CASSPLQINSPLHF. CDR3 DNA sequence: TGTGCCAGCAGCCCGTTACAGATTAATTCACCCCTCCACTTT.

This clonotype appeared a single time. A read error may account for a junction end that differs from germline. This chain links TRBV20-1 with TRBJ2-5; TRBD1 aligns across 8 bases. The CDR3 sequence is 14 residues long. Germline lookup yields CDR1 DFQATT and CDR2 SNEGSKA (reference sequence). DNA of the CDR3: TGCAATGCTACAGACAGGGGCTGGATTGAGACCCAGTACTTC. Translated: CNATDRGWIETQYF.

The genes are TRBV20-1 and TRBJ2-7; a weak D match, TRBD2 (6 bases). The V and J ends lost 5 bases and 0 bases respectively, with 11 bases between them. Germline CDR1 reads DFQATT; CDR2 reads SNEGSKA (reference sequence). This CDR3 region has 13 residues. The CDR3 DNA reads as TGCAGTGCTCCGGGGACTGGCTCCTACGAGCAGTACTTC. Its protein is CSAPGTGSYEQYF.

This chain joins TRBV7-2 and TRBJ2-3; the D is unclear. This CDR3 comprises 15 residues. V shed 2 bases and J shed 0 bases, with 9 bases lying between them. Germline assignment: CDR1 SGHTA and CDR2 FQGNSA. CDR3 in DNA: TGTGCCAGCAGCTTATTCCAATCTAGCACAGATACGCAGTATTTT. It is translated as CASSLFQSSTDTQYF.

On this clonotype: A junction end diverges from the germline sequence, so it may reflect a read error. The rearrangement joins TRBV6-5 to TRBJ2-2; a weak D match, TRBD2 (5 bases). The CDR3 is 13 residues long. Germline loops: CDR1 MNHEY, CDR2 SVGAGI. The CDR3 protein is CASSPYPSGVLFF. The DNA for the CDR3 is TGTGCCAGCAGCCCCTATCCCTCCGGGGTGCTGTTTTTT.

This sequence joins TRBV24-1 and TRBJ2-7; D call uncertain. This CDR3 comprises 12 residues. CDR1 and CDR2 from the germline V gene are KGHDR and SFDVKD. Trimming shortened V by 4 bases and J by 7 bases, and 10 bases separated the two germline ends. The CDR3 here is CATSERYGEQYF. In DNA, the CDR3 is TGTGCCACCAGTGAGAGATATGGGGAGCAGTACTTC.

Turning to this clonotype: As the CDR3 is not closed by the conserved phenylalanine or tryptophan, this likely results from a read error. The chain has TRBV4-1 and TRBJ1-1, with TRBD1 matching over 8 bases. The germline V gene has CDR1 MGHRA and CDR2 YSYEKL. The CDR3 sequence is 15 residues long. With 8 bases clipped from V and 7 bases from J, the junction kept 15 bases outside the gene matches. The CDR3 bases are TGCGCCAGCTGCCGAGGGGGGTTGGACAGGGATGAAGCTTTCCTT. Protein: CASCRGGLDRDEAFL.

The chain joins TRBV18 to TRBJ1-2, with D unclear. The CDR3 runs 16 residues. Germline V gene data show CDR1 as KGHSH and CDR2 as LQKENI. Trimming left V 5 bases short and J 1 base short, with 17 bases between. CDR3 residues: CASSATDGPLNYGYTF. Written as DNA, the CDR3 is TGTGCCAGCTCAGCAACGGACGGACCTCTTAACTATGGCTACACCTTC.

This clonotype was seen more than once but under ten times. The chain carries TRBV5-1 and TRBJ2-5; TRBD1 matches at 9 bases. The CDR3 covers 16 residues. Trimming removed 3 bases from V and 4 bases from J; junction bases left unmatched: 10. Germline lookup yields CDR1 SGHRS and CDR2 YFSETQ. CDR3 in DNA: TGCGCCAGCAGCTCCACAGGGGGCGCCGGGGGAGAGACCCAGTACTTC. The encoded protein is CASSSTGGAGGETQYF.

The rearrangement links TRBV20-1 to TRBJ1-5; TRBD1 is a possible D gene (6 bases). This CDR3 has 14 residues. Germline CDR1 is DFQATT and CDR2 is SNEGSKA (reference sequence). The V and J ends lost 7 bases and 3 bases respectively, with 16 bases between them. Here the CDR3 reads CSVSSDRPNQPQHF. CDR3 nucleotide sequence: TGCAGTGTTTCTTCCGACAGGCCCAATCAGCCCCAGCATTTT.

The genes are TRBV20-1 and TRBJ1-1, with TRBD1 identical over 8 bases. The ends lost 0 bases at V and 11 bases at J; junction bases unmatched: 8. From germline, CDR1 is DFQATT and CDR2 SNEGSKA (reference sequence). CDR3 size: 13 residues. CDR3 amino acids: CSARDWAGGEAFF. CDR3 nucleotide sequence: TGCAGTGCTAGAGATTGGGCAGGGGGCGAGGCTTTCTTT.

The V and J genes are TRBV14 and TRBJ2-5; 8 positions agree with TRBD1. Germline CDR1 is SGHDN and CDR2 is FVKESK. The CDR3 has 16 residues. The V segment lost 1 base and the J segment 4 bases; nucleotides outside the gene matches: 8. The CDR3 DNA reads TGTGCCAGCAGCCAAGTCCAGGGGGCAATTCTAGAGACCCAGTACTTC. Its translation is CASSQVQGAILETQYF.

This clonotype occurred many times. The chain combines TRBV20-1 with TRBJ2-1, with 7 nucleotides matching TRBD2. The CDR3 totals 12 residues. From germline, CDR1 is DFQATT and CDR2 SNEGSKA (reference sequence). Unmatched junction bases numbered 3, after V lost 2 bases and J lost 8 bases. This CDR3 is CSARLSGDEQFF. CDR3 sequence (DNA): TGCAGTGCTAGACTAAGCGGGGATGAGCAGTTCTTC.

This clonotype was seen more than once but under ten times. This rearrangement joins TRBV19 to TRBJ2-1; perhaps D is TRBD1 or TRBD2 (5 bases each). V lost 3 bases, J lost 9 bases, and 12 bases lay in between. Germline CDR1 and CDR2: LNHDA and SQIVND (reference sequence). The CDR3 consists of 13 residues. CDR3 sequence reads: CASSMQGVGEQFF. The CDR3, as DNA: TGTGCCAGTAGTATGCAGGGAGTCGGTGAGCAGTTCTTC.

The chain carries TRBV4-1 and TRBJ2-1; 7 positions agree with TRBD2. The germline V gene encodes CDR1 MGHRA and CDR2 YSYEKL. Trimming took 1 base from V and 3 from J; bases not matched to a gene: 0. The CDR3 is 14 residues long. CDR3 nucleotide sequence: TGCGCCAGCAGCCAAGGGACTAGCTACAATGAGCAGTTCTTC. Its translation is CASSQGTSYNEQFF.

The chain has TRBV20-1 and TRBJ2-1; 14 bases are a match to TRBD2. Losses at the gene ends were 3 bases for V and 1 base for J; bases not matched to a gene: 5. Germline CDR1 DFQATT, CDR2 SNEGSKA (reference sequence). The CDR3 covers 17 residues. The CDR3 here is CSARDGTSGGSYNEQFF. The CDR3 DNA is TGCAGTGCTAGGGATGGGACTAGCGGGGGATCCTACAATGAGCAGTTCTTC.

The rearrangement joins TRBV4-3 to TRBJ2-5; 11 nucleotides match TRBD2. With 4 bases clipped from V and 5 bases from J, the junction kept 6 bases outside the gene matches. There are 15 residues in the CDR3. Per germline, CDR1 LGHNA and CDR2 YSLEER. CDR3 bases: TGCGCCAGCAGCCCCACTAGCGGGGGTGTCGAGACCCAGTACTTC. Translated, it gives CASSPTSGGVETQYF.

V gene TRBV3-1 combines with J gene TRBJ1-1, with D perhaps matching TRBD1 (5 bases). Trimming removed 6 bases from V and 4 bases from J, with 12 bases in between. This CDR3 contains 13 residues. Per germline, CDR1 LGHDT and CDR2 YNNKEL (reference sequence). The CDR3 loop is CASSRKGFTEAFF. The CDR3, as DNA: TGTGCCAGCAGTCGGAAGGGGTTCACTGAAGCTTTCTTT.

The chain couples TRBV20-1 to TRBJ1-2; D unresolved. CDR1 and CDR2 (germline): DFQATT, SNEGSKA (reference sequence). This CDR3 region has 13 residues. The V gene lost 0 bases and the J gene lost 8 bases, with 13 bases spanning the gap. The CDR3 protein is CSARDSRHVGYTF. The CDR3 DNA sequence: TGCAGTGCTAGAGACTCACGACACGTCGGCTACACCTTC.

J is TRBJ2-3 and V is TRBV18; 9 bases align to TRBD1. The CDR3 extends over 16 amino acids. From germline, CDR1 is KGHSH and CDR2 LQKENI. With V trimmed by 4 bases and J by 1 base, 6 bases remained unmatched. DNA of the CDR3: TGTGCCAGCTCACAGACAGGGGGATCGGGCACAGATACGCAGTATTTT. It codes for CASSQTGGSGTDTQYF. Full variable domain (rest looked up from reference TRBV18 and TRBJ2-3): NAGVMQNPRHLVRRRGQEARLRCSPMKGHSHVYWYRQLPEEGLKFMVYLQKENIIDESGMPKERFSAEFPKEGPSILRIQQVVRGDSAAYFCASSQTGGSGTDTQYFGPGTRLTVL.

The genes are TRBV12-3 or TRBV12-4 and TRBJ2-3; the D gene is possibly TRBD1 (5 bases). This CDR3 has 13 residues. The V end lost 3 bases, the J end lost 5 bases, and 9 bases lay between the germline ends. CDR3 DNA sequence: TGTGCCAGCAGTTTCGTGGGGCAAGATACGCAGTATTTT. It specifies CASSFVGQDTQYF.

This clonotype has a handful of counts. The chain has TRBV25-1 and TRBJ1-4; no clear D. The CDR3 runs to 14 residues. Trimming removed 6 bases at V and 0 bases at J, with 8 bases between. CDR1 and CDR2 from the germline V gene are MGHDK and SYGVNS. The DNA of the CDR3 is TGTGCCAGCAGCCTCCCGTCAACTAATGAAAAACTGTTTTTT. This gives the protein CASSLPSTNEKLFF. Combining the CDR3 with reference TRBV25-1 and TRBJ1-4 gives the whole variable domain EADIYQTPRYLVIGTGKKITLECSQTMGHDKMYWYQQDPGMELHLIHYSYGVNSTEKGDLSSESTVSRIRTEHFPLTLESARPSHTSQYLCASSLPSTNEKLFFGSGTQLSVL.

On this clonotype: The junction and the germline gene differ at one end; a read error may be behind it. The chain joins TRBV30 to TRBJ2-3; D not resolved. CDR3 length equals 13 residues. The V gene's germline CDR1 is GTSNPN and CDR2 SVGIG (reference sequence). The CDR3 sequence is CVWNPEGADTQYF. The CDR3 DNA reads TGTGTCTGGAATCCCGAAGGCGCAGATACGCAGTATTTT.

The chain couples TRBV2 to TRBJ2-1; D is ambiguous. The V and J ends lost 5 bases and 10 bases respectively, with 12 bases between them. The CDR3 covers 12 residues. Looked up from germline, CDR1 is SNHLY and CDR2 is FYNNEI. The CDR3: CASSLPPQEQFF. The CDR3, as DNA: TGTGCCAGCAGTCTCCCGCCCCAGGAGCAGTTCTTC.